This TCR beta chain was observed in a study of T cells in women clearing cervical HPV infection. Overall study: Controls were women whose single incident HPV16 infection cleared within 12 months without precancer or cancer. Study-wide points: Cases carried less TRBV6-7 than controls: about 0.1% versus 0.15%. CIN3+ cases had significantly higher TCR richness than controls; evenness did not differ.

TCRdb's copy holds only in-frame clones and misses some; the assay was immunoSEQ multiplex PCR. The sample has 40,000 or so clones; the top ten hold 5.8%. This CDR3 comprises 13 residues. CDR1 and CDR2 from the germline V gene are SGHNT and YYREEE (reference sequence). V dropped 4 bases and J dropped 4 bases, with 9 bases sitting between them. Worth noting for this clone: Antigen unknown. The CDR3 extends 3 residues past the end of the read, so its final part is completed from the germline J gene.

This receptor was identified in a woman between 18 and 70 years old with a cervical HPV16 infection that either progressed to CIN3+ or cleared (not recorded which). This chain joins TRBV5-4 and TRBJ1-3, with D tentatively TRBD1 (5 bases). Sequenced input: blood buffy coat. CDR3 DNA (partial): TGTGCCAGCAGCACTCAGGGAGGAAACACC. Protein product: CASSTQGGNT. In full, the CDR3 is CASSTQGGNTIYF.